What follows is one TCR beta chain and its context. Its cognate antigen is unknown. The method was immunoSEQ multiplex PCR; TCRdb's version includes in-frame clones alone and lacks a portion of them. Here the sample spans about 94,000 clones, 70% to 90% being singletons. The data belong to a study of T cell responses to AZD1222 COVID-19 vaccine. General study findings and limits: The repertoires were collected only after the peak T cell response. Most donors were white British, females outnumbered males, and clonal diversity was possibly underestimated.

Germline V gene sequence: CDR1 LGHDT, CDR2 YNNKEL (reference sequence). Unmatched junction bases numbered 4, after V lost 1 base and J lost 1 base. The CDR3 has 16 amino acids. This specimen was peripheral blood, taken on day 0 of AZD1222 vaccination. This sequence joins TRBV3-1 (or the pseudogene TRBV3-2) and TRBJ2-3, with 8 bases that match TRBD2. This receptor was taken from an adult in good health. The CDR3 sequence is CASSQVGSGGTDTQYF. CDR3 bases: TGTGCCAGCAGCCAAGTGGGTAGCGGGGGCACAGATACGCAGTATTTT.